Shown below are 12 T cell receptor beta chains from a single sample sequenced in a study of PD-L1 blockade in urothelial cancer. Generated by immunoSEQ multiplex PCR, the TCRdb table keeps only in-frame clones and is missing some. The table records around 53,000 clones, roughly 84% of them present only once. The material was PBMCs, obtained around atezolizumab (anti-PD-L1) treatment. The source of these receptors is a man aged 40-49 years with urothelial cancer.

This clone is a singleton in its sample. The V call is TRBV28, the J call TRBJ1-1; D is ambiguous. The CDR3 contains 14 residues. The germline V and J ends were trimmed by 0 bases and 1 base, with 6 bases remaining between them. The germline V gene has CDR1 MDHEN and CDR2 SYDVKM. CDR3 region: CASSLWAGNTEAFF. In nucleotides, the CDR3 is TGTGCCAGCAGTTTATGGGCAGGGAACACTGAAGCTTTCTTT.

The V call is TRBV27, the J call TRBJ2-1; the match to TRBD2 covers 9 bases. Germline assignment: CDR1 MNHEY and CDR2 SMNVEV (reference sequence). After removal of 7 bases from V and 9 bases from J, the junction contained 7 bases not matched to a gene. CDR3 size: 13 residues. DNA for the CDR3: TGTGCCAGCACCACGGGACTAGCTGCTGAGCAGTTCTTC. Amino acids: CASTTGLAAEQFF.

The chain couples TRBV19 to TRBJ2-1, with 7 bases that match TRBD1. V was pared by 2 bases and J by 10 bases, with 5 bases of the junction left unmatched. CDR3 length: 13 residues. CDR1 is LNHDA, CDR2 SQIVND, per germline (reference sequence). The DNA of the CDR3 is TGTGCCAGTAGTATAACAGGGGTTCGCGAGCAGTTCTTC. Amino acid sequence: CASSITGVREQFF.

CDR3 DNA sequence: TGTGCCAGCAGTTTCCCCCCCGGGCGGGCCTACAATGAGCAGTTCTTC. The encoded protein is CASSFPPGRAYNEQFF. The rearrangement joins TRBV28 to TRBJ2-1; D possibly corresponds to TRBD2 (5 bases). In germline, CDR1 is MDHEN, CDR2 SYDVKM. Trimming cost V 3 bases and J 2 bases, with 14 bases left between them. The CDR3 has 16 residues.

This clone has a handful of counts. The chain has TRBV11-3 and TRBJ1-1; 9 bases align to TRBD1. The CDR3 totals 15 residues. V lost 0 bases, J lost 5 bases, and 4 bases stayed unmatched. CDR1 and CDR2 from the germline V gene are SGHNT and YENEEA. The CDR3 loop reads CASSLEGTGRTEAFF. DNA of the CDR3: TGTGCCAGCAGCTTAGAAGGGACAGGGAGGACTGAAGCTTTCTTT.

The chain has TRBV6-5 and TRBJ1-4, with 12 bases fitting TRBD1. The germline V gene encodes CDR1 MNHEY and CDR2 SVGAGI. The length of the CDR3 is 14 residues. The J segment lost 12 bases and the V segment lost 6 bases, leaving 8 bases of the junction unmatched. In nucleotides, the CDR3 is TGTGCCAGCAGCTCCGGGACAGGGGGCGCAGAACTGTTTTTT. Its translation: CASSSGTGGAELFF.

This chain connects TRBV10-3 to TRBJ2-1; 11 positions match TRBD2. Germline V gene data show CDR1 as ENHRY and CDR2 as SYGVKD. V lost 4 bases and J lost 0; bases outside the gene matches: 11. The CDR3 is 19 amino acids. The CDR3 is CAISGIRLAGGPSYNEQFF. The CDR3 coding sequence is TGTGCCATCAGTGGGATTCGGCTAGCGGGAGGACCCTCCTACAATGAGCAGTTCTTC.

V gene TRBV23-1 combines with J gene TRBJ2-3; the D gene is possibly TRBD2 (5 bases). TRBV23-1 is placed among ORFs of uncertain function. Trimming cost V 0 bases and J 0 bases, with 13 bases left between them. The CDR3 contains 17 residues. The CDR3 sequence: CASSQSPEEGSTDTQYF. The CDR3 DNA reads TGCGCCAGCAGTCAATCGCCTGAAGAGGGTAGCACAGATACGCAGTATTTT.

Points on this clone: The junction shows a germline mismatch at one end, possibly a read error. This chain links TRBV7-3 with TRBJ1-2; D perhaps matches TRBD1 (6 bases). This CDR3 comprises 13 residues. From germline, CDR1 is SGHTA and CDR2 FQGTGA. The CDR3 nucleotides read TGTGCCAGCAGCTTAACGCGGGGGGGCAAGCCGCAATTC. This sequence encodes CASSLTRGGKPQF.

V and J are TRBV15 and TRBJ1-2; perhaps TRBD1 as D (5 bases). Trimming removed 0 bases from V and 8 bases from J, with 13 bases in between. The CDR3 totals 14 residues. Germline assignment: CDR1 LNHNV and CDR2 YYDKDF (reference sequence). In nucleotides, the CDR3 is TGTGCCACCAGCAGAGATCTAGGGGTGGGCGGCTACACCTTC. Protein product: CATSRDLGVGGYTF.

The chain combines TRBV5-1 with TRBJ1-4; tentative D call: TRBD1 (5 bases). V was pared by 4 bases and J by 4 bases, with 14 bases between. There are 15 residues in the CDR3. Germline CDR1 reads SGHRS; CDR2 reads YFSETQ. CDR3: CASSRGGIGNEKLFF. CDR3 sequence (DNA): TGCGCCAGCAGCCGGGGGGGTATTGGTAATGAAAAACTGTTTTTT.

The chain recombines TRBV7-2 with TRBJ2-3; 10 nucleotides match TRBD2. The CDR3 runs 16 residues. V lost 5 bases and J lost 5; bases outside the gene matches: 10. The germline V gene encodes CDR1 SGHTA and CDR2 FQGNSA. In DNA, the CDR3 is TGTGCCAGCAGCACACGGACTAGCGGTTTTGGAGATACGCAGTATTTT. This sequence encodes CASSTRTSGFGDTQYF.